One T cell receptor beta chain is described in this entry. The source of the sample is a study of shared T cell receptors in the human thymus. V was shortened by 4 bases and J by 3 bases, with 18 bases between the two germline ends. The germline CDR1 and CDR2 sequences are SEHNR and FQNEAQ (reference sequence). The CDR3 length is 16 residues. The repertoire was sequenced with immunoSEQ multiplex PCR; TCRdb's copy has only in-frame clones and lacks some. The sample lists 700,000 to 750,000 clones, roughly 88% occurring once. The data also belong to a second study, concerning human thymus T cells.

This TCR was sampled from a girl less than two years old with a congenital heart defect. Sequencing used thymocytes. The chain couples TRBV7-9 to TRBJ1-2, with D possibly matching TRBD1 (6 bases). In nucleotides, the CDR3 is TGTGCCAGCAGCTCCTGGTTCGTCAGGGGATACTATGGCTACACCTTC. Residues: CASSSWFVRGYYGYTF.